This TCR beta chain was obtained from a study of OX40 agonist ivuxolimab in advanced cancers. About the research overall: From 23 to 79 years was the age range, with a mean of about 56 years, and around 83% were male. A history of anti-PD-1, anti-PD-L1 or anti-CTLA-4 therapy was acceptable, and around 36% had some.

Sequencing was performed with immunoSEQ multiplex PCR; in TCRdb, only in-frame clones are kept and a portion is missing. Among 35,000 to 50,000 clones, 86% were seen once, and the ten largest hold 30% to 45%. V lost 0 bases and J lost 0, with 15 bases in between. The V gene's germline CDR1 is LGHNA and CDR2 YNFKEQ. The CDR3 contains 17 residues. This clonotype originated in an adult with an advanced solid tumor such as melanoma, head and neck, liver or kidney cancer. The chain employs TRBV4-2 and TRBJ2-7; D is undetermined. The specimen comprised CD4+ or CD8+ T cells sorted from blood, sampled in a trial of the OX40 agonist ivuxolimab. The CDR3 is CASSQETQAWNSYEQYF. CDR3 sequence (DNA): TGTGCCAGCAGCCAAGAGACCCAAGCGTGGAACTCCTACGAGCAGTACTTC.